These 14 T cell receptor beta chains were sequenced from one sample in a study of CD8+ T cells in alopecia areata. Patients with alopecia areata provided lesional scalp punch biopsies as well as peripheral blood. Following RNA extraction, reverse transcription yielded cDNA that acted as the sequencing template. TCRdb's copy holds only in-frame clones and misses some; the assay was immunoSEQ multiplex PCR. The profile shows about 15,000 clones, 45% to 65% of them singletons. The specimen sequenced was skin. The receptors shown here come from a human donor with alopecia areata.

The chain has TRBV29-1 and TRBJ1-1; D is uncertain. Trimming took off 4 bases at V and 3 bases at J, with 18 bases between the two ends. The germline V gene has CDR1 SQVTM and CDR2 ANQGSEA. There are 15 residues in the CDR3. In DNA form, the CDR3 reads TGCAGCGTTGCGGATCGAGATTTGGGGTACACTGAAGCTTTCTTT. It yields the protein CSVADRDLGYTEAFF.

This clone rates as medium-sized. In nucleotides, the CDR3 is TGTGCCAGCAGTTTCGTGGGACTAGCGGGAGTAGGGACCCCCAACGAGCAGTACTTC. Translating gives CASSFVGLAGVGTPNEQYF. The chain has TRBV28 and TRBJ2-7, with TRBD2 identical over 14 bases. This CDR3 has 19 residues. Germline trimming cut 3 bases from V and 5 bases from J; bases unmatched to any gene: 15. The germline V gene has CDR1 MDHEN and CDR2 SYDVKM.

The sample holds a few counts of this clone. This chain connects TRBV29-1 to TRBJ2-5; 11 positions match TRBD1. CDR1 and CDR2 (germline): SQVTM, ANQGSEA. This CDR3 comprises 16 residues. The V segment lost 2 bases and the J segment 5 bases; nucleotides outside the gene matches: 10. The DNA of the CDR3 is TGCAGCGTTGAATTATCGGACAGGGGGCGCACGGAGACCCAGTACTTC. It codes for CSVELSDRGRTETQYF.

This clone was counted between two and nine times. The chain links TRBV7-2 to TRBJ2-7; D gene unclear. In germline, CDR1 is SGHTA, CDR2 FQGNSA. The V gene lost 5 bases and the J gene lost 7 bases, with 9 bases spanning the gap. This CDR3 contains 11 residues. CDR3 protein: CASSPYHEQYF. The CDR3 DNA sequence: TGTGCCAGCAGCCCGTACCATGAGCAGTACTTC.

J is TRBJ1-2 and V is TRBV5-1; D may be TRBD1 (6 bases). CDR3 length equals 14 residues. V lost 4 bases, J lost 4 bases, and 14 bases lay in between. The germline V gene encodes CDR1 SGHRS and CDR2 YFSETQ. This CDR3 is CASSPGGGSYGYTF. The CDR3 DNA is TGCGCCAGCAGCCCCGGCGGGGGCAGCTATGGCTACACCTTC.

The chain uses TRBV6-1 and TRBJ1-5; D call uncertain. This CDR3 region has 15 residues. V was cut by 6 bases and J by 4 bases, with 16 bases left in between. CDR1 and CDR2 from the germline V gene are MNHNS and SASEGT. The CDR3 region is CASSVSVVGNQPQHF. In nucleotides, the CDR3 is TGTGCCAGCAGCGTCTCCGTAGTCGGGAATCAGCCCCAGCATTTT.

The rearrangement uses TRBV28 and TRBJ2-2, with 9 bases fitting TRBD1. This CDR3 is built from 16 residues. With V trimmed by 6 bases and J by 2 bases, 7 bases remained unmatched. Germline values: CDR1 MDHEN, CDR2 SYDVKM. The CDR3 is CASSERDRENTGELFF. CDR3 nucleotides: TGTGCCAGCAGCGAACGGGACAGGGAAAACACCGGGGAGCTGTTTTTT.

This clone was seen once. This chain uses TRBV4-1 with TRBJ2-3; 10 bases fit TRBD2. With V trimmed by 4 bases and J by 6 bases, 22 bases remained unmatched. Per germline, CDR1 MGHRA and CDR2 YSYEKL. The CDR3 contains 20 residues. CDR3 coding DNA: TGCGCCAGCAGCCGAGATATCTCGCCGGGACTAGCGCTTAGGAAGGATACGCAGTATTTT. Its protein is CASSRDISPGLALRKDTQYF.

V is TRBV5-4 and J is TRBJ1-2, with a possible D match to TRBD1 (6 bases). CDR3 length equals 13 residues. Germline CDR1 and CDR2: SGHNT and YYREEE (reference sequence). Trimming took off 6 bases at V and 1 base at J, with 10 bases between the two ends. CDR3 sequence (DNA): TGTGCCAGCAACTTAGGGGGTAACTATGGCTACACCTTC. This translates into CASNLGGNYGYTF. Full variable domain (remainder filled in from reference TRBV5-4 and TRBJ1-2): ETGVTQSPTHLIKTRGQQVTLRCSSQSGHNTVSWYQQALGQGPQFIFQYYREEENGRGNFPPRFSGLQFPNYSSELNVNALELDDSALYLCASNLGGNYGYTFGSGTRLTVV.

This clone appeared a single time. The V and J genes are TRBV14 and TRBJ1-2; 9 bases line up with TRBD1. Germline lookup yields CDR1 SGHDN and CDR2 FVKESK. CDR3 length: 15 amino acids. Losses at the gene ends were 6 bases for V and 5 bases for J; bases not matched to a gene: 10. CDR3 nucleotide sequence: TGTGCCAGCAGTCCCAGGGGACAGGGATTATATGGCTACACCTTC. Its protein is CASSPRGQGLYGYTF. The full variable domain, completed using reference TRBV14 and TRBJ1-2, is EAGVTQFPSHSVIEKGQTVTLRCDPISGHDNLYWYRRVMGKEIKFLLHFVKESKQDESGMPNNRFLAERTGGTYSTLKVQPAELEDSGVYFCASSPRGQGLYGYTFGSGTRLTVV.

This clone was recorded only once. This sequence joins TRBV5-1 and TRBJ1-4; 7 bases fit TRBD1. Trimming took 3 bases from V and 0 from J; bases not matched to a gene: 8. The CDR3 loop spans 17 amino acids. Germline-derived CDR1 and CDR2 are SGHRS and YFSETQ. The CDR3 DNA reads TGCGCCAGCAGCTCTAGGGCAGGGGGGTCAACTAATGAAAAACTGTTTTTT. Its translation is CASSSRAGGSTNEKLFF.

This clone is a singleton in its sample. This rearrangement joins TRBV21-1 to TRBJ1-5. TRBV21-1 is reported as a pseudogene. This CDR3 region has 18 residues. Written as DNA, the CDR3 is TGTGCCAGCAGCAAAGAATCCGAGGGATGTTATAGCAATCAGCCCCAGCATTTT. This encodes CASSKESEGCYSNQPQHF.

CDR3: CASSEQDYLQYF. For the CDR3, the DNA is TGTGCCAGCAGTGAACAGGACTATTTGCAGTATTTT. The rearrangement joins TRBV6-1 to TRBJ2-3; D perhaps matches TRBD2 (6 bases). The CDR3 spans 12 residues. V lost 2 bases and J lost 11, with 11 bases in between. Germline lookup yields CDR1 MNHNS and CDR2 SASEGT.

The rearrangement joins TRBV5-1 to TRBJ2-2, with D uncertain. The germline gives CDR1 SGHRS, CDR2 YFSETQ. The CDR3 length is 15 residues. V shed 4 bases and J shed 4 bases, with 14 bases lying between them. The CDR3 sequence is CASSPDRIGTGELFF. In DNA, the CDR3 is TGCGCCAGCAGCCCAGATCGTATCGGCACCGGGGAGCTGTTTTTT. The variable domain in full, with the rest retrieved from reference TRBV5-1 and TRBJ2-2, is KAGVTQTPRYLIKTRGQQVTLSCSPISGHRSVSWYQQTPGQGLQFLFEYFSETQRNKGNFPGRFSGRQFSNSRSEMNVSTLELGDSALYLCASSPDRIGTGELFFGEGSRLTVL.